This TCR beta chain comes out of a study of CD8+CD57+ T cells in acquired aplastic anemia. Overall study context: Sorted CD4+ and CD8+ cell DNA averaged around 3 ug. Study-wide findings and caveats: No significant patient-versus-control difference appeared in CD8+ Simpson's diversity. Patients and controls shared 25 to 35 CD8+ CDR3 sequences, which appeared highly expressed in patients and within their immunodominant clones.

For sequencing, patients were chosen who had shown expansion of CD8+CD57+ cells by flow cytometry. Blood was sampled before the patients had received any therapy. CDR3 and TCR beta VDJ profiling relied on a genomic DNA template. MiXCR was run by TCRdb on the reads, yielding one entry per CDR3 protein. This sample has hundreds of thousands of distinct CDR3 sequences, with 40% to 50% found just once. V was pared by 2 bases and J by 0 bases, with 5 bases of the junction left unmatched. Germline loops: CDR1 DFQATT, CDR2 SNEGSKA (reference sequence). The CDR3 loop spans 16 amino acids. As to this clonotype: Its antigen remains unidentified.

The chain joins TRBV20-1 to TRBJ1-1, with 11 bases lining up with TRBD1. The specimen was sorted CD4+, CD8+, or CD8+CD57+ T cells (not recorded which) from PBMCs. This TCR was sampled from a human donor with aplastic anemia. Here the CDR3 DNA reads TGCAGTGCTAGAACCTGGGACAGGGGGGTGAACACTGAAGCTTTCTTT. The encoded protein is CSARTWDRGVNTEAFF.